A selection of T cell receptor beta chains follows, all from one sample in a study of blood T cell repertoires in COVID-19. TCRdb keeps only in-frame clones here, not all; method: immunoSEQ multiplex PCR. The table lists roughly 180,000 clones, approximately 86% of them singletons, with roughly 1.1% in the top ten. Sequenced input: peripheral blood. These receptor sequences come from a man aged 55 to 70 who had recovered from COVID-19. Each CDR3 is given with its conserved first and last residue. D genes are given only for firm matches. Not all rows give a size; the values are once, few, many and, for expanded clones, a class.

TRBJ1-2 NA NA TRBV18 TGTGCCAGCTCACCGTACGATTTAGGGGATGGCTACACCTTC CASSPYDLGDGYTF
TRBJ2-1 TRBD2 NA TRBV13 TGTGCCAGCAGCTTTTTTGTGGCTAGCGGGGGAGCCTACAATGAGCAGTTCTTC CASSFFVASGGAYNEQFF
TRBJ1-5 NA NA TRBV12-3/TRBV12-4 TGTGCCAGCAGTTTAGATGGGCATCAGCCCCAGCATTTT CASSLDGHQPQHF
TRBJ2-1 NA NA TRBV24-1 TGTGCCACCAGTGATCCAGGGGCGGGCTCCGAAAGGGCGTACAATGAGCAGTTCTTC CATSDPGAGSERAYNEQFF
TRBJ2-7 TRBD2 NA TRBV19 TGTGCCAGTAGTATAGGTCCTAGCGGCTATACCCTCTCCTACGAGCAGTACTTC CASSIGPSGYTLSYEQYF
TRBJ2-7 NA NA TRBV18 TGTGCCAGCTCATCTCAGGGGCAGTACGAGCAGTACTTC CASSSQGQYEQYF
TRBJ2-3 TRBD2 NA TRBV2 TGTGCCAGCCGACGACTAGCGCTTAGAGGGGATACGCAGTATTTT CASRRLALRGDTQYF
TRBJ1-5 TRBD1 once TRBV10-3 TGTGCCATCAGTGAGAGTAGGGGGCCCAGCCAGCCCCAGCATTTT CAISESRGPSQPQHF
TRBJ2-5 TRBD1 NA TRBV7-8 TGTGCCAGCAGCTCCAACCAAATCAGGGGGCCTCCGTTCCAAGAGACCCAGTACTTC CASSSNQIRGPPFQETQYF
TRBJ2-7 TRBD1 NA TRBV6-5 TGTGCCAGCAAAGGGACAGGGGGAAGCGAGCAGTACTTC CASKGTGGSEQYF
TRBJ2-7 NA NA TRBV19 TGTGCCAGTAGTATAAGAGCTAGGGGCGCATACGAGCAGTACTTC CASSIRARGAYEQYF
TRBJ1-1 TRBD1 NA TRBV6-5 TGTGCCAGCAGTTACTCCCCAGGGGGGAGGACTGAAGCTTTCTTT CASSYSPGGRTEAFF
TRBJ1-1 TRBD1 NA TRBV29-1 TGCAGCGTTGGAGAGACGGCAGGGGGCACGCTTGAAGCTTTCTTT CSVGETAGGTLEAFF
TRBJ1-5 NA NA TRBV6-6 TGTGCCAGCAGTTATTCAGGGGACAATCAGCCCCAGCATTTT CASSYSGDNQPQHF
TRBJ1-3 NA NA TRBV10-3 TGTGCCATCAGTGAGGGCATTTCCGGAGACACCATATATTTT CAISEGISGDTIYF
TRBJ1-2 TRBD1 NA TRBV28 TGTGCCAGCAGTTTAGCCGGGACAGGGGGCCTTGGCTACACCTTC CASSLAGTGGLGYTF
TRBJ1-2 TRBD1 NA TRBV7-2 TGTGCCAGCAGCTCTTCCGGGACAGCTAACTATGGCTACACCTTC CASSSSGTANYGYTF
TRBJ2-3 TRBD1 NA TRBV10-3 TGTGCCATCAGTGGAGGACAGGGCATTTTAGGCACAGATACGCAGTATTTT CAISGGQGILGTDTQYF
TRBJ1-1 TRBD1 once TRBV5-1 TGCGCCAGCAGCCTGACAGGGACGGCTGAAGCTTTCTTT CASSLTGTAEAFF
TRBJ1-2 TRBD1 NA TRBV24-1 TGTGCCACCAGTGATCCCGGGACAGGGGGCGGCGGTAACTATGGCTACACCTTC CATSDPGTGGGGNYGYTF
TRBJ2-1 NA NA TRBV5-4 TGTGCCACCCGGCGATTTGAAGGGGATGAGCAGTTCTTC CATRRFEGDEQFF
TRBJ2-7 TRBD1 NA TRBV3-1/TRBV3-2 TGTGCCAGCAGCCCCCGGACAGGCCTTGGGAGCGAGCAGTACTTC CASSPRTGLGSEQYF
TRBJ2-3 NA NA TRBV7-9 TGTGCCAGCAGCTTAGGGCCTCCAGGATCCACAGATACGCAGTATTTT CASSLGPPGSTDTQYF
TRBJ1-5 NA NA TRBV7-9 TGTGCCAGCAGCGCCGAGGGGTGGGGGCCCGACAATCAGCCCCAGCATTTT CASSAEGWGPDNQPQHF
TRBJ2-5 TRBD2 NA TRBV6-5 TGTGCCAGCAGTCCGGGACTAGCGGGGGAGACCCAGTACTTC CASSPGLAGETQYF
TRBJ1-2 NA once TRBV6-1 TGTGCCAGCAGTGAACTGTTGTTGGCAGGCAGTAACTATGGCTACACCTTC CASSELLLAGSNYGYTF
TRBJ2-1 NA NA TRBV2 TGTGCCAGCAGTTTCCCCGGGACTGTCAATGAGCAGTTCTTC CASSFPGTVNEQFF
TRBJ1-2 NA NA TRBV7-2 TGTGCCAGCAGCGATAGGCTCGGGATGGGCTACACCTTC CASSDRLGMGYTF
TRBJ2-2 NA NA TRBV7-3 TGTGCCAGCAACCTACAGAGGGCAGCGAACACCGGGGAGCTGTTTTTT CASNLQRAANTGELFF
TRBJ1-2 NA NA TRBV24-1 TGTGCCACCAGTGAGGCACCGGGGGGAAACTATGGCTACACCTTC CATSEAPGGNYGYTF
TRBJ2-2 TRBD1 NA TRBV19 TGTGCCAGTAGTATAGGGGACAGGATGACCGGGGAGCTGTTTTTT CASSIGDRMTGELFF
TRBJ2-3 TRBD2 NA TRBV7-9 TGTGCCAGCATGGTCCAGCGGGGGGGCCATGGGACAGATACGCAGTATTTT CASMVQRGGHGTDTQYF
TRBJ2-7 NA once TRBV19 TGTGCCAGTAGTATAACAGGGTCCTACGAGCAGTACTTC CASSITGSYEQYF
TRBJ1-4 NA NA TRBV6-6 TGTGCCATCGCGCAGGCAACTAATGAAAAACTGTTTTTT CAIAQATNEKLFF
TRBJ1-4 TRBD1 once TRBV19 TGTGCCAGTAGTTCTCGGACAGGGGGCACTGAAAAACTGTTTTTT CASSSRTGGTEKLFF
TRBJ1-6 TRBD1 NA TRBV19 TGTGCCAGTAGTCCCCCGGGGCAGGGGGATTCACCCCTCCACTTT CASSPPGQGDSPLHF
TRBJ2-7 TRBD1 NA TRBV27 TGTGCCTCCCGAGGACAGGGGGTGGATGAGCAGTACTTC CASRGQGVDEQYF
TRBJ2-7 NA NA TRBV2 TGTGCCAGCAGTGAAGGGTGGTCTCAGGGGCCCGCCTACGAGCAGTACTTC CASSEGWSQGPAYEQYF
TRBJ1-2 NA NA TRBV4-3 TGCGCCAGCAGCCAAGATATGGTGCGGGGAGGAGGGGACTATGGCTACACCTTC CASSQDMVRGGGDYGYTF
TRBJ2-3 TRBD2 NA TRBV9 TGTGCCAGCAGCCTCCTAGCGGAGCCAGATACGCAGTATTTT CASSLLAEPDTQYF
TRBJ1-6 NA once TRBV21-1 TGTGCCAGCATCCTTAGAGGACAGGGAACCGTTATGGGTAATTCACCCCTCCACTTT CASILRGQGTVMGNSPLHF
TRBJ2-7 NA NA TRBV18 TGTGCCAGCTCACCACCGGGAGACTGGGCTAGGAACGAGCAGTACTTC CASSPPGDWARNEQYF
TRBJ1-1 TRBD1 NA TRBV7-2 TGTGCCAGCAGCTTAGAGGGGGCGGTTACTGAAGCTTTCTTT CASSLEGAVTEAFF
TRBJ2-3 TRBD2 many TRBV7-6 TGTGCCAGCAGCTTAGTAGCGGGGGCAAGCACAGATACGCAGTATTTT CASSLVAGASTDTQYF
TRBJ2-1 TRBD1 once TRBV12-3/TRBV12-4 TGTGCCATTGTGACAGGGATCTACAATGAGCAGTTCTTC CAIVTGIYNEQFF
TRBJ2-7 TRBD1 NA TRBV30 TGTGCCTGGAGTGTCGACAGGGGGCTTGGCGAGCAGTACTTC CAWSVDRGLGEQYF
TRBJ2-3 NA NA TRBV7-9 TGTGCCAGCAGCTCATCACCTACGACAGATACGCAGTATTTT CASSSSPTTDTQYF
TRBJ2-1 TRBD1 once TRBV6-4 TGTGCCAGCAGTGCCCACAGGGGTAATTCCTACAATGAGCAGTTCTTC CASSAHRGNSYNEQFF
TRBJ2-2 NA NA TRBV19 TGTGCCAGTAGTAATAGAGAGAACACCGGGGAGCTGTTTTTT CASSNRENTGELFF
TRBJ2-7 NA NA TRBV7-2 TGTGCCAGCAGCTTAGCAGGGGGTCCCCGATACGAGCAGTACTTC CASSLAGGPRYEQYF
TRBJ2-2 TRBD2 NA TRBV9 TGTGCCAGCAGCTCTAGCGGGGGGGGCACCGGGGAGCTGTTTTTT CASSSSGGGTGELFF
TRBJ1-2 NA NA TRBV6-5 TGTGCCAGCATTCAGAGGGAGAGGATAGGTGGCTACACCTTC CASIQRERIGGYTF
TRBJ2-1 NA few TRBV6-2/TRBV6-3 TGTGCCAGCAGTCCCGGCAGGGGGGACTACAATGAGCAGTTCTTC CASSPGRGDYNEQFF
TRBJ2-1 NA few TRBV2 TGTGCCAGCAGTGAAGAAGGGGTACGGGTGGGATCCCTCTCCTACAATGAGCAGTTCTTC CASSEEGVRVGSLSYNEQFF
TRBJ1-1 NA NA TRBV9 TGTGCCAGCAGCGTAGGAGCAGGGGTCACTGAAGCTTTCTTT CASSVGAGVTEAFF